Presented here are 3 T cell receptor beta chains from one specimen sequenced in a study of Ad26.COV2.S vaccination and SARS-CoV-2 variants. TCRdb's copy holds only in-frame clones and misses some; the assay was immunoSEQ multiplex PCR. The data hold about 350,000 clones, with 92% observed a single time. This specimen was peripheral blood, taken after recovery from COVID-19. Every receptor here comes from a human donor who had recovered from COVID-19.

The V gene is TRBV20-1, the J gene TRBJ1-1; D call uncertain. Germline V lookup: CDR1 DFQATT, CDR2 SNEGSKA (reference sequence). V was cut by 3 bases and J by 7 bases, with 9 bases left in between. The CDR3 is 11 amino acids. This CDR3 is CSASPFLEAFF. In nucleotides, the CDR3 is TGCAGTGCTAGCCCCTTTCTTGAAGCTTTCTTT.

In the case of this clone: Other DNA sequences of this sample code for an identical CDR3. The chain combines TRBV10-3 with TRBJ2-1, with D possibly being TRBD2 (5 bases). The CDR3 loop spans 16 amino acids. With 0 bases removed from V and 4 bases from J, the gap between germline ends came to 13 bases. Germline CDR1 is ENHRY and CDR2 is SYGVKD. Here the CDR3 DNA reads TGTGCCATCAGTGAGTCGGGGAGAGGTTCATACAATGAGCAGTTCTTC. Translating gives CAISESGRGSYNEQFF.

To note about this clone: Other DNA sequences within the sample encode an identical CDR3. The chain joins TRBV18 to TRBJ1-3; D ambiguous. The CDR3 spans 14 residues. The ends were cut back, 6 bases at V and 0 bases at J, with 9 bases in the middle. The germline CDR1 and CDR2 sequences are KGHSH and LQKENI. The CDR3 nucleotides read TGTGCCAGCTCCCCGCGGGGCTCTGGAAACACCATATATTTT. It specifies CASSPRGSGNTIYF. The whole variable domain, filled in from reference TRBV18 and TRBJ1-3, reads NAGVMQNPRHLVRRRGQEARLRCSPMKGHSHVYWYRQLPEEGLKFMVYLQKENIIDESGMPKERFSAEFPKEGPSILRIQQVVRGDSAAYFCASSPRGSGNTIYFGEGSWLTVV.